Below, 23 T cell receptor beta chains from the same sample are listed, as sequenced in a study of radiotherapy plus CTLA-4 blockade in lung cancer. Clones were read by immunoSEQ multiplex PCR, and TCRdb kept only the in-frame ones, dropping some. The table shows about 59,000 clones, with more than 70% occurring only once. The sequencing here drew on peripheral blood, taken from a patient treated with radiotherapy plus ipilimumab. The receptors originated from a human donor with non-small cell lung cancer who had a complete response to radiotherapy plus ipilimumab.

The J gene is TRBJ2-1, the V gene TRBV10-1; D possibly corresponds to TRBD2 (5 bases). With 3 bases removed from V and 4 bases from J, the gap between germline ends came to 16 bases. The length of the CDR3 is 16 residues. Germline CDR1 WNHNN, CDR2 SYGVQD (reference sequence). The CDR3 protein is CASSELKGGAYNEQFF. CDR3 nucleotide sequence: TGCGCCAGCAGTGAATTGAAAGGAGGCGCATACAATGAGCAGTTCTTC.

The chain joins TRBV9 to TRBJ2-1; 11 positions agree with TRBD2. Germline CDR1 is SGDLS and CDR2 is YYNGEE. The CDR3 is 17 residues long. Losses at the gene ends were 0 bases for V and 2 bases for J; bases not matched to a gene: 4. The CDR3 reads CASSVALAGGTYNEQFF. The CDR3 region has the DNA TGTGCCAGCAGCGTAGCCCTAGCGGGGGGAACCTACAATGAGCAGTTCTTC.

V gene TRBV28 combines with J gene TRBJ2-7; 12 nucleotides match TRBD1. J gave up 7 bases and V 8 bases, and 9 bases lay outside the gene matches. The CDR3 runs to 14 residues. Germline CDR1 and CDR2: MDHEN and SYDVKM. CDR3 loop: CASRKGTGGKEQYF. The CDR3 bases are TGTGCCAGCCGTAAGGGGACAGGGGGCAAAGAGCAGTACTTC.

The CDR3 spells CASSIDRGSNQPQHF. The CDR3 DNA reads TGTGCCAGCAGTATAGACAGGGGGAGCAATCAGCCCCAGCATTTT. The chain is built from TRBV6-6 and TRBJ1-5; 9 bases are shared with TRBD1. CDR3 size: 15 residues. J was trimmed by 1 base and V by 5 bases; bases with no gene match: 3. Germline CDR1 reads MNHNY; CDR2 reads SVGAGI (reference sequence).

The rearrangement links TRBV5-6 to TRBJ1-1, with 7 bases lining up with TRBD1. The CDR3 is made up of 15 amino acids. The V and J ends lost 4 bases and 1 base, in that order; junction bases with no gene match: 7. Germline CDR1 is SGHDT and CDR2 is YYEEEE. CDR3 sequence: CASSPRQGWNTEAFF. CDR3 in DNA: TGTGCCAGCAGCCCGCGACAGGGCTGGAACACTGAAGCTTTCTTT.

The genes are TRBV6-6 and TRBJ2-7; TRBD2 might be the D (6 bases). The germline V gene has CDR1 MNHNY and CDR2 SVGAGI (reference sequence). CDR3 length: 14 residues. Trimming pared 6 bases from V and 3 bases from J, leaving 15 bases between. In DNA form, the CDR3 reads TGTGCCAGCAGGGGTTTTGCGGGAAGCTACGAGCAGTACTTC. It yields the protein CASRGFAGSYEQYF.

This clone was seen a few times. The rearrangement uses TRBV27 and TRBJ2-1; TRBD2 agrees at 9 bases. V shed 1 base and J 0 bases; nucleotides not matched to a gene: 1. The CDR3 spans 16 residues. Germline CDR1 MNHEY, CDR2 SMNVEV (reference sequence). CDR3 nucleotides: TGTGCCAGCAGTTTATATAGCGGGAGCTCCTACAATGAGCAGTTCTTC. It codes for CASSLYSGSSYNEQFF.

The rearrangement joins TRBV5-4 to TRBJ2-3, with D maybe TRBD1 (5 bases). CDR1 is SGHNT and CDR2 is YYREEE in the germline V gene (reference sequence). The CDR3 sequence is 17 residues long. Trimming shortened V by 1 base and J by 1 base, and 16 bases separated the two germline ends. CDR3: CASSLLFQGGGTDTQYF. The CDR3 DNA follows: TGTGCCAGCAGCTTGCTATTCCAGGGTGGAGGCACAGATACGCAGTATTTT.

V gene TRBV19 combines with J gene TRBJ1-2; D gene ambiguous. Trimming removed 5 bases at V and 8 bases at J, with 12 bases between. Germline V gives CDR1 LNHDA, CDR2 SQIVND (reference sequence). CDR3 length equals 12 residues. As DNA, the CDR3 is TGTGCCAGTAGTCCGACCCCGGGAGGCTACACCTTC. As protein: CASSPTPGGYTF.

The rearrangement uses TRBV10-3 and TRBJ2-7, with 10 nucleotides matching TRBD1. CDR1 is ENHRY and CDR2 is SYGVKD in the germline V gene. V lost 4 bases, J lost 5 bases, and 8 bases stayed unmatched. The CDR3 has 15 residues. The DNA of the CDR3 is TGTGCCATCAGTGGGGGGGACAGGGGTTTCCACGAGCAGTACTTC. Protein sequence: CAISGGDRGFHEQYF.

This rearrangement joins TRBV7-9 to TRBJ1-2, with TRBD1 matching 10 bases. The germline V gene has CDR1 SEHNR and CDR2 FQNEAQ (reference sequence). J lost 3 bases, V lost 5 bases, and 6 bases had no gene match. The CDR3 sequence is 15 residues long. Here the CDR3 DNA reads TGTGCCAGCAGCGGGAGGACAGGGGGATACTATGGCTACACCTTC. It codes for CASSGRTGGYYGYTF.

The J gene is TRBJ1-3, the V gene TRBV9; D is perhaps TRBD1 (6 bases). The germline V and J ends were trimmed by 0 bases and 4 bases, with 20 bases remaining between them. The CDR3 length is 18 residues. Germline V gene sequence: CDR1 SGDLS, CDR2 YYNGEE. The CDR3 bases are TGTGCCAGCAGCGTAGATTGGGGGGGCTTTACCTCAGGAAACACCATATATTTT. Translated, it gives CASSVDWGGFTSGNTIYF.

This chain connects TRBV4-1 to TRBJ2-1, with 8 bases lining up with TRBD2. V gave up 0 bases and J gave up 7 bases; unmatched junction bases: 2. The CDR3 consists of 14 residues. CDR1 MGHRA and CDR2 YSYEKL come from the germline V gene. Here the CDR3 DNA reads TGCGCCAGCAGCCAAGAACTAGCGGAGAATGAGCAGTTCTTC. This sequence encodes CASSQELAENEQFF.

This rearrangement joins TRBV10-1 to TRBJ2-5; 10 bases map to TRBD1. The CDR3 has 14 amino acids. With V trimmed by 6 bases and J by 6 bases, 7 bases remained unmatched. Germline CDR1 reads WNHNN; CDR2 reads SYGVQD (reference sequence). CDR3 sequence: CASSGGTGVQTQYF. The CDR3 region has the DNA TGCGCCAGCAGCGGTGGGACAGGGGTACAGACCCAGTACTTC.

The chain uses TRBV6-1 and TRBJ1-5; TRBD1 matches 12 bases. In germline, CDR1 is MNHNS, CDR2 SASEGT. The CDR3 is made up of 16 amino acids. Unmatched junction bases numbered 5, after V lost 4 bases and J lost 4 bases. This chain's CDR3 is CASSGDRGRENQPQHF. The DNA for the CDR3 is TGTGCCAGCAGTGGGGACAGGGGGCGAGAGAATCAGCCCCAGCATTTT.

V usage is TRBV19 and J usage is TRBJ1-5; D may be TRBD1 (5 bases). The CDR3 length is 16 residues. The V end was cut by 10 bases, the J end by 0 bases, with 19 bases between. Germline assignment: CDR1 LNHDA and CDR2 SQIVND (reference sequence). CDR3 sequence reads: CATVRRVSSSNQPQHF. The CDR3 region has the DNA TGTGCCACCGTTCGCAGGGTCAGTAGTAGCAATCAGCCCCAGCATTTT.

This clone came up a few times. The chain carries TRBV7-8 and TRBJ2-7; 7 bases fit TRBD1. Looked up from germline, CDR1 is SGHVS and CDR2 is FQNEAQ. The CDR3 has 14 residues. The trim removed 9 bases at V and 4 bases at J, leaving 12 bases unmatched. The CDR3 sequence is CARAWFRQGYEQYF. In DNA, the CDR3 is TGTGCCAGGGCGTGGTTCCGACAGGGATACGAGCAGTACTTC.

This clone has only one observation. The V call is TRBV6-4, the J call TRBJ2-3; D is perhaps TRBD2 (6 bases). This CDR3 region has 14 residues. From germline, CDR1 is MRHNA and CDR2 SNTAGT. Trimming removed 3 bases from V and 1 base from J, with 8 bases in between. CDR3 bases: TGTGCCAGCAGTGAAGGCGGGGGCACAGATACGCAGTATTTT. This encodes CASSEGGGTDTQYF.

This clone was counted a few times. This sequence joins TRBV7-8 and TRBJ2-4; 11 positions agree with TRBD2. With 0 bases clipped from V and 4 bases from J, the junction kept 8 bases outside the gene matches. The CDR3 is 18 residues long. Germline CDR1 is SGHVS and CDR2 is FQNEAQ. This CDR3 reads CASSLAKRLAGIKNIQYF. CDR3 nucleotides: TGTGCCAGCAGCTTAGCGAAAAGACTAGCGGGGATAAAAAACATTCAGTACTTC. The full variable domain, in which reference TRBV7-8 and TRBJ2-4 provide the parts outside the CDR3, is GAGVSQSPRYKVAKRGQDVALRCDPISGHVSLFWYQQALGQGPEFLTYFQNEAQLDKSGLPSDRFFAERPEGSVSTLKIQRTQQEDSAVYLCASSLAKRLAGIKNIQYFGAGTRLSVL.

In nucleotides, the CDR3 is TGTGCCAGCAGCTGGGGAGGGTGGACAGGGGATCGGCGTGGCTACACCTTC. Amino acids: CASSWGGWTGDRRGYTF. This sequence joins TRBV5-4 and TRBJ1-2, with 9 bases that match TRBD1. This CDR3 is built from 17 residues. Per germline, CDR1 SGHNT and CDR2 YYREEE (reference sequence). V dropped 3 bases and J dropped 7; count of bases not matched to a gene: 16. Looking up the rest from reference TRBV5-4 and TRBJ1-2 gives the full variable domain: ETGVTQSPTHLIKTRGQQVTLRCSSQSGHNTVSWYQQALGQGPQFIFQYYREEENGRGNFPPRFSGLQFPNYSSELNVNALELDDSALYLCASSWGGWTGDRRGYTFGSGTRLTVV.

V gene TRBV2 combines with J gene TRBJ2-5; 9 bases match TRBD1. Per the germline V gene, CDR1 is SNHLY and CDR2 is FYNNEI. V shed 2 bases and J 4 bases; nucleotides not matched to a gene: 5. There are 15 residues in the CDR3. The CDR3 nucleotides read TGTGCCAGCAGTGAATGGGGACAGGGCCCAGAGACCCAGTACTTC. It codes for CASSEWGQGPETQYF.

The chain has TRBV2 and TRBJ2-1; the match to TRBD2 covers 10 bases. This CDR3 is built from 15 residues. Unmatched junction bases numbered 4, after V lost 3 bases and J lost 5 bases. Looked up from germline, CDR1 is SNHLY and CDR2 is FYNNEI. The DNA of the CDR3 is TGTGCCAGCAGTGAGAGCGGGGGGGCCAACAATGAGCAGTTCTTC. This gives the protein CASSESGGANNEQFF.

This clone was counted a few times. This chain uses TRBV10-3 with TRBJ1-3, with D perhaps matching TRBD1 (5 bases). Trimming left V 7 bases short and J 0 bases short, with 13 bases between. Germline CDR1 and CDR2: ENHRY and SYGVKD. CDR3 length equals 15 residues. This chain's CDR3 is CAIKSVQGSGNTIYF. DNA for the CDR3: TGTGCCATCAAATCGGTCCAGGGCTCTGGAAACACCATATATTTT.